Each of the 25 T cell receptor beta chains below was sequenced from the same sample in a study of cytomegalovirus exposure and HLA in healthy donors. Using immunoSEQ multiplex PCR, the repertoire was profiled, and TCRdb retains in-frame clones only, with some absent. This sample has roughly 260,000 clones, with around 89% found just once. Sequencing was performed on PBMCs. The receptors stem from a woman under 30 in good health and CMV-seronegative.

This clone was observed once. This chain uses TRBV19 with TRBJ2-1, with 7 bases that match TRBD1. Looked up from germline, CDR1 is LNHDA and CDR2 is SQIVND (reference sequence). The CDR3 is 12 amino acids. The V gene end was trimmed by 10 bases and the J gene end by 7 bases; junction bases not matched to a gene: 7. This chain's CDR3 is CATTTGRNEQFF. The CDR3, as DNA: TGTGCCACTACGACAGGGCGGAATGAGCAGTTCTTC.

The chain uses TRBV27 and TRBJ2-1; D call uncertain. The CDR3 has 14 residues. V lost 5 bases and J lost 0, with 8 bases in between. Germline V CDR1 and CDR2: MNHEY, SMNVEV (reference sequence). CDR3 DNA: TGTGCCAGCAGTCTCTCCCCCTCCTACAATGAGCAGTTCTTC. This translates into CASSLSPSYNEQFF.

The rearrangement joins TRBV15 to TRBJ2-5; D is undetermined. CDR1 LNHNV and CDR2 YYDKDF come from the germline V gene (reference sequence). The CDR3 totals 12 residues. The V end was cut by 5 bases, the J end by 3 bases, with 7 bases between. The CDR3 DNA reads TGTGCCACCAGCGGTCACAAAGAGACCCAGTACTTC. Protein sequence: CATSGHKETQYF. Filled out from reference TRBV15 and TRBJ2-5, the complete variable domain reads DAMVIQNPRYQVTQFGKPVTLSCSQTLNHNVMYWYQQKSSQAPKLLFHYYDKDFNNEADTPDNFQSRRPNTSFCFLDIRSPGLGDTAMYLCATSGHKETQYFGPGTRLLVL.

The V gene is TRBV7-9, the J gene TRBJ2-2; D may be TRBD2 (6 bases). In germline, CDR1 is SEHNR, CDR2 FQNEAQ (reference sequence). The CDR3 is made up of 15 amino acids. Trimming cost V 2 bases and J 5 bases, with 12 bases left between them. As DNA, the CDR3 is TGTGCCAGCAGCTTATATGCCGGGGGTACCGGGGAGCTGTTTTTT. Translating it yields CASSLYAGGTGELFF.

The chain is built from TRBV10-3 and TRBJ2-3, with D unresolved. CDR1 and CDR2 from the germline V gene are ENHRY and SYGVKD. The CDR3 covers 15 residues. Trimming took 7 bases from V and 0 from J, leaving 14 bases between them. Here the CDR3 reads CAINAPSTSTDTQYF. DNA for the CDR3: TGTGCCATCAACGCACCTTCGACAAGCACAGATACGCAGTATTTT.

This clone was picked up a small number of times. This chain joins TRBV28 and TRBJ1-2, with TRBD1 matching over 12 bases. The CDR3 is 14 amino acids. Germline lookup yields CDR1 MDHEN and CDR2 SYDVKM. Germline trimming cut 4 bases from V and 4 bases from J; bases unmatched to any gene: 1. The CDR3 nucleotides are TGTGCCAGCAGTTCGGGACAGGGGGCCTATGGCTACACCTTC. It encodes CASSSGQGAYGYTF.

The V gene is TRBV6-5, the J gene TRBJ1-4, with 10 bases fitting TRBD1. Germline trimming cut 8 bases from V and 7 bases from J; bases unmatched to any gene: 7. The germline CDR1 and CDR2 sequences are MNHEY and SVGAGI. The CDR3 runs 14 residues. CDR3 DNA sequence: TGTGCCAGCGGCACCGGGACAGGGGTTGAAAAACTGTTTTTT. Amino acids: CASGTGTGVEKLFF.

The chain recombines TRBV28 with TRBJ2-7, with a weak D call TRBD2 (6 bases). The V end lost 4 bases, the J end lost 4 bases, and 11 bases lay between the germline ends. Germline loops: CDR1 MDHEN, CDR2 SYDVKM. This CDR3 comprises 13 residues. This chain's CDR3 is CASSSGLGYEQYV. The CDR3, as DNA: TGTGCCAGCAGTTCGGGACTCGGGTACGAGCAGTACGTC.

This rearrangement joins TRBV20-1 to TRBJ1-1; D unclear. Trimming removed 4 bases from V and 10 bases from J, with 10 bases in between. This CDR3 has 10 amino acids. CDR1 is DFQATT and CDR2 is SNEGSKA in the germline V gene (reference sequence). CDR3 nucleotide sequence: TGCAGTGCTATAAGCGTCTCAGCTTTCTTT. Translating gives CSAISVSAFF.

The CDR3 nucleotides read TGTGCCAGCAGTAGACAATACAATTCAGATACGCAGTATTTT. Translating it yields CASSRQYNSDTQYF. The chain couples TRBV25-1 to TRBJ2-3; D unclear. Germline values: CDR1 MGHDK, CDR2 SYGVNS. Trimming took off 5 bases at V and 4 bases at J, with 13 bases between the two ends. CDR3 length: 14 residues.

The chain is built from TRBV29-1 and TRBJ2-1, with 11 bases that match TRBD2. Trimming cost V 1 base and J 4 bases; bases outside gene matches: 3. CDR3 length: 15 residues. Germline V gene lookup returns CDR1 SQVTM and CDR2 ANQGSEA. The CDR3 loop is CSVEGSGGAYNEQFF. The CDR3 DNA is TGCAGCGTTGAAGGTAGCGGGGGGGCTTACAATGAGCAGTTCTTC.

V usage is TRBV7-9 and J usage is TRBJ1-2; the D gene is possibly TRBD1 (5 bases). The CDR3 has 14 residues. Per the germline V gene, CDR1 is SEHNR and CDR2 is FQNEAQ (reference sequence). Trimming took 7 bases from V and 6 from J, leaving 18 bases between them. CDR3 nucleotides: TGTGCCAGCACCTACCCGCCGGAGGGGCATGGCTACACCTTC. The encoded protein is CASTYPPEGHGYTF.

This chain uses TRBV6-1 with TRBJ2-7, with 12 bases matching TRBD1. CDR1 is MNHNS and CDR2 is SASEGT in the germline V gene. V trimming: 2 bases; J trimming: 6 bases; junction bases outside the gene matches: 11. The CDR3 length is 17 residues. The CDR3 coding sequence is TGTGCCAGCAGTGAAAAGATGGGGACAGGGGGCTATTTCGAGCAGTACGTC. It yields the protein CASSEKMGTGGYFEQYV.

This chain links TRBV19 with TRBJ2-1; D possibly corresponds to TRBD2 (5 bases). The germline gives CDR1 LNHDA, CDR2 SQIVND (reference sequence). CDR3 length: 12 residues. V lost 5 bases, J lost 9 bases, and 11 bases lay in between. The chain's CDR3 is CASSAAGVEQFF. The CDR3 DNA follows: TGTGCCAGTAGTGCGGCCGGGGTTGAGCAGTTCTTC.

This clone was counted once. The same CDR3 also results from other DNA sequences found in this sample. The rearrangement links TRBV5-1 to TRBJ1-5; 10 bases are a match to TRBD1. The CDR3 is 14 residues long. The V gene end was trimmed by 4 bases and the J gene end by 4 bases; junction bases not matched to a gene: 2. Germline V gene data show CDR1 as SGHRS and CDR2 as YFSETQ. CDR3 sequence: CASSPGQGNQPQHF. CDR3 DNA sequence: TGCGCCAGCAGCCCGGGACAGGGGAATCAGCCCCAGCATTTT.

The genes are TRBV28 and TRBJ2-1, with 12 positions matching TRBD2. V was clipped by 6 bases and J by 1 base; unmatched bases: 7. This CDR3 has 17 amino acids. CDR1 and CDR2 (germline): MDHEN, SYDVKM. The CDR3, as DNA: TGTGCCAGCAGACCCTCTAGCGGGGGGGCATCCTACAATGAGCAGTTCTTC. As protein: CASRPSSGGASYNEQFF.

The chain carries TRBV21-1 and TRBJ2-3; no DNA check was done on the table's D call, TRBD1. TRBV21-1 is marked as a pseudogene. The CDR3 length is 18 residues. CDR3 region: CASSSSLGHRCYTDTQYF. Written as DNA, the CDR3 is TGTGCCAGCAGCTCAAGCCTCGGACACCGATGCTACACAGATACGCAGTATTTT.

This clone was observed once. The chain combines TRBV5-4 with TRBJ2-3, with D possibly being TRBD2 (6 bases). Germline V lookup: CDR1 SGHNT, CDR2 YYREEE (reference sequence). V lost 4 bases, J lost 2 bases, and 14 bases lay in between. CDR3 size: 15 residues. CDR3 DNA: TGTGCCAGCAGCCAAAGCGGGCGCTCCACAGATACGCAGTATTTT. This sequence encodes CASSQSGRSTDTQYF.

With respect to this clone: An end of the junction does not agree with germline; a read error may underlie this. The chain has TRBV7-9 and TRBJ2-1, with TRBD2 matching 9 bases. This CDR3 has 12 residues. From germline, CDR1 is SEHNR and CDR2 FQNEAQ (reference sequence). CDR3 sequence: CASSQPPGLALF. Written as DNA, the CDR3 is TGTGCCAGCAGCCAACCCCCGGGACTAGCCCTCTTC.

This chain uses TRBV7-9 with TRBJ1-2; 7 positions match TRBD1. V was clipped by 5 bases and J by 0 bases; unmatched bases: 6. The CDR3 length is 15 residues. Germline V gene sequence: CDR1 SEHNR, CDR2 FQNEAQ (reference sequence). CDR3 nucleotide sequence: TGTGCCAGCAGCAAGTGGGACAGAGCTAACTATGGCTACACCTTC. Translation gives CASSKWDRANYGYTF.

This clone has a handful of counts. J is TRBJ1-6 and V is TRBV10-2; 8 bases line up with TRBD1. V trimming: 7 bases; J trimming: 6 bases; junction bases outside the gene matches: 8. This CDR3 is 15 amino acids long. CDR1 and CDR2 (germline): WSHSY, SAAADI. CDR3 loop: CASTDPRGPNSPLHF. CDR3 coding DNA: TGCGCCAGCACCGACCCCAGGGGGCCTAATTCACCCCTCCACTTT.

The V call is TRBV5-1, the J call TRBJ2-1, with D possibly TRBD1 on 6 matching bases. The CDR3 has 16 residues. Germline CDR1 and CDR2: SGHRS and YFSETQ. V lost 4 bases to trimming and J lost 1 base, with 15 bases between them. The CDR3 DNA follows: TGCGCCAGCAGCATACAGACAGGTTCGTCCTACAATGAGCAGTTCTTC. It codes for CASSIQTGSSYNEQFF.

The J gene is TRBJ2-5, the V gene TRBV28; 12 bases match TRBD2. CDR1 is MDHEN and CDR2 is SYDVKM in the germline V gene. CDR3 size: 21 residues. The ends lost 2 bases at V and 0 bases at J; junction bases unmatched: 16. The CDR3 nucleotides are TGTGCCAGCAGTTTACTTTTAGGACTAGCGGGGTCGGGGGCGTACCAAGAGACCCAGTACTTC. Protein sequence: CASSLLLGLAGSGAYQETQYF.

This clone was seen only once. The chain joins TRBV7-2 to TRBJ1-2, with 9 nucleotides matching TRBD1. This CDR3 has 13 residues. The ends lost 5 bases at V and 5 bases at J; junction bases unmatched: 3. Germline values: CDR1 SGHTA, CDR2 FQGNSA. CDR3 loop: CASSVGTGYGYTF. The CDR3 bases are TGTGCCAGCAGCGTCGGGACAGGGTATGGCTACACCTTC.

CDR3: CASSLGRGSEQFF. The CDR3 DNA reads as TGTGCCAGCAGCTTAGGCAGGGGGAGTGAGCAGTTCTTC. The chain is built from TRBV7-2 and TRBJ2-1; TRBD1 matches 7 bases. The CDR3 is 13 amino acids. The V and J ends lost 1 base and 9 bases, in that order; junction bases with no gene match: 3. Germline CDR1 and CDR2: SGHTA and FQGNSA.